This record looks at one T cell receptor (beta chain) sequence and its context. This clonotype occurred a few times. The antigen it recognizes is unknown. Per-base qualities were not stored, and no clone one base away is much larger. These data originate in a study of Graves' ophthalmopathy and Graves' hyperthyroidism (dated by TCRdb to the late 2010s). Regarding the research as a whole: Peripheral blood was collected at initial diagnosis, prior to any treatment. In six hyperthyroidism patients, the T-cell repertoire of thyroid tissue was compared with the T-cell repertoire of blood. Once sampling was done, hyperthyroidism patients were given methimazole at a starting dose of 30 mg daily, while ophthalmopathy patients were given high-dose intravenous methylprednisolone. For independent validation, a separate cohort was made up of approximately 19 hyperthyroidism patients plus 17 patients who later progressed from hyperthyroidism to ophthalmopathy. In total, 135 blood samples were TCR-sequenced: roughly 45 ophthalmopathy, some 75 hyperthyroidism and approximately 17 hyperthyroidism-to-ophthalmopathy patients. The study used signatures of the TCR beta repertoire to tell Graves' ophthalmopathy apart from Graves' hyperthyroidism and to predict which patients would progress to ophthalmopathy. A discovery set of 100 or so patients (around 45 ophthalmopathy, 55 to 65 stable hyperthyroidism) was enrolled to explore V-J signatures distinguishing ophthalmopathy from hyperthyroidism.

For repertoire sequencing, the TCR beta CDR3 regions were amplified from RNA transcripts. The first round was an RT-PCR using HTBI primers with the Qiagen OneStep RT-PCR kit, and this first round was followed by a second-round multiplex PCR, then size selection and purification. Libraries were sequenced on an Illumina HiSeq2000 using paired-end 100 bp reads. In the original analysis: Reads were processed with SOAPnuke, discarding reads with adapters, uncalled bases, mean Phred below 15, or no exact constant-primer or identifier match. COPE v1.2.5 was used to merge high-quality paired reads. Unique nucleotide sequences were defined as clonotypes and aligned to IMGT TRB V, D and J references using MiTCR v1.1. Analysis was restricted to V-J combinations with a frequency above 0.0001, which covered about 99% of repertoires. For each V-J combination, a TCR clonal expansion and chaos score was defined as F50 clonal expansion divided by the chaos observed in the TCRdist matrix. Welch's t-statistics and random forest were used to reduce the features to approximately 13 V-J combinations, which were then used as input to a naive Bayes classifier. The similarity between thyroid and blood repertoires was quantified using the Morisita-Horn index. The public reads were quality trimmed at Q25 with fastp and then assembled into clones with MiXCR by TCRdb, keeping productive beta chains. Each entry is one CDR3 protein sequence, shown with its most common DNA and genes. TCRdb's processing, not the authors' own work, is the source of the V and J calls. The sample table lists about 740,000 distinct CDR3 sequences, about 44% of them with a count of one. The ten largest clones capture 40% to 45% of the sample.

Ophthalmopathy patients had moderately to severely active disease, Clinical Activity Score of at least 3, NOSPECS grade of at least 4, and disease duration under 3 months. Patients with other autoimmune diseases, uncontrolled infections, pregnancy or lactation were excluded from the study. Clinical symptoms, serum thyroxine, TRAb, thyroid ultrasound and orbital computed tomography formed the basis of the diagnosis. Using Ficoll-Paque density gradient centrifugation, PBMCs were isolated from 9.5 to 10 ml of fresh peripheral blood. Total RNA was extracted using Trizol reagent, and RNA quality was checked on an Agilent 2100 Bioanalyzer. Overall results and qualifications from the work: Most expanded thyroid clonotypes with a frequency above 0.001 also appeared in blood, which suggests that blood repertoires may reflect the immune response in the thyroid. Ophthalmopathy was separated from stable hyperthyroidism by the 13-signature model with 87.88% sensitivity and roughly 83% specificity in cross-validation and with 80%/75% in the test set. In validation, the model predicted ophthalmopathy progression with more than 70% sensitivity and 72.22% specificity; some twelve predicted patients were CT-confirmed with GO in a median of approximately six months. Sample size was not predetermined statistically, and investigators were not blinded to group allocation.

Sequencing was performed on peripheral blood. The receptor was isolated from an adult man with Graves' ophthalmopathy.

CDR3 sequence: CASSSSIEAFF. The sequence in DNA is TGTGCCAGCAGTTCTTCAATTGAAGCTTTCTTT. Rearrangement joined TRBV2 to TRBJ1-1, with no D gene named confidently. From its cysteine to its phenylalanine, the CDR3 spans 11 amino acids. Of all the DNA, just the CDR3 is kept, 33 bases in frame from base 1. CDR1 SNHLY and CDR2 FYNNEI were looked up in the germline V gene. Trimming at the junction amounts to 5 bases on V and 7 bases on J, and the germline ends lie 8 bases apart.